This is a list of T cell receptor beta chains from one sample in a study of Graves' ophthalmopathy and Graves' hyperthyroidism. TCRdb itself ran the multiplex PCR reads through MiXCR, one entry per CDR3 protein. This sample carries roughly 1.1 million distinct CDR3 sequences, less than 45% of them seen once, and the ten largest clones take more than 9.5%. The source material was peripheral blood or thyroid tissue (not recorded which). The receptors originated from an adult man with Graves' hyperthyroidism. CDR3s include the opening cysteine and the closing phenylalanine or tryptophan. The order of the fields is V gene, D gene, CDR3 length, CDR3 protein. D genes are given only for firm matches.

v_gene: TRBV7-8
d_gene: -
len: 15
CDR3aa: CASSLARIGGQPQHF

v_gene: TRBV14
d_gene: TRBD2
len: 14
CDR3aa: CASSPSSGSRLQYF

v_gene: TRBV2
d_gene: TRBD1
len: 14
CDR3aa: CASSPDRGLEKLFF

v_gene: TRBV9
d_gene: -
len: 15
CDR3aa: CASSAGDKYNSPLHF

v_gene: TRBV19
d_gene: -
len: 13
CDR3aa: CASSNGRDQPQHF

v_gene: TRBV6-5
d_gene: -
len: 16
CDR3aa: CASSSGTHPITYGYTF

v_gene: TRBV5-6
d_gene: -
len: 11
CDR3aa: CASSLGIEAFF

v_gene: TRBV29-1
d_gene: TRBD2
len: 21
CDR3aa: CSVESLQESGTSGRAWVEQYF

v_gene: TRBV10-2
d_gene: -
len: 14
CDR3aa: CASRYGQSSYEQYF

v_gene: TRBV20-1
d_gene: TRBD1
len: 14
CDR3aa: CSKGRGRGNTEAFF

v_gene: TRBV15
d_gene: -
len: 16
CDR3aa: CATSRGPGEINQPQHF

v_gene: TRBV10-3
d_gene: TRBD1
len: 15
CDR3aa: CAISGQGASNQPQHF

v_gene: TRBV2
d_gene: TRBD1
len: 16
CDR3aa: CASSSRGPYSNQPQHF

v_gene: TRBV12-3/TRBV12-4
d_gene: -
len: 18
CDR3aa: CASRTSLPSRVWGETQYF